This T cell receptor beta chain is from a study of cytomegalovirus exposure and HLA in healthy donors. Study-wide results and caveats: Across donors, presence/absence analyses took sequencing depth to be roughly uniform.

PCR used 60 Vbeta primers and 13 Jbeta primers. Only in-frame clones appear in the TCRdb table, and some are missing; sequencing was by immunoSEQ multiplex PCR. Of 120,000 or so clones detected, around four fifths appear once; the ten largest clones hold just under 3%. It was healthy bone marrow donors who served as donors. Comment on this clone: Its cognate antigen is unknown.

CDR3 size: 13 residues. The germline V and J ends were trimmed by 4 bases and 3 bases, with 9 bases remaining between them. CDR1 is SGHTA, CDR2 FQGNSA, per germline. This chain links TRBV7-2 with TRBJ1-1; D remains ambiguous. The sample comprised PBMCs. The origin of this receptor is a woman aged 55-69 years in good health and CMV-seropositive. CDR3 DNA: TGTGCCAGCAGCTCCGACTCATACACTGAAGCTTTCTTT. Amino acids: CASSSDSYTEAFF.